This paragraph covers one T cell receptor (beta chain) sequence. Its antigen is currently unknown. The record originates from a study of blood T cells in healthy people across ages. Findings and caveats of the study: Older age went with lower TCR beta diversity per million T cells, in a roughly linear way. Naive T cell percentage and TCR beta diversity correlated strongly.

For the second PCR, which ran for about 7 to 11 cycles, a sample-barcoded 5' primer and a J-beta primer mix were used. TCRdb processed the 5' RACE reads anew with MiXCR; each CDR3 protein has one entry. The repertoire consists of fewer than 1,200,000 distinct CDR3 sequences, with 20% to 25% occurring once and the leading ten covering about 0.72%. These same records also appear under a second study, on T cells of mothers and their children. That publication notes: The authors found no persistent microchimeric T cell clones.

This receptor was identified in a girl aged 2 to 9 in good health. Sample: blood.

CDR3 protein: CASSFGGAAETQYF. The CDR3, as DNA: TGTGCCAGCAGTTTTGGGGGCGCAGCGGAGACCCAGTACTTC. V is TRBV27 and J is TRBJ2-1; TRBD1 might be the D (6 bases). Matching the DNA end better, TRBJ2-5 makes the J call doubtful. This CDR3 region has 14 residues. The V gene's germline CDR1 is MNHEY and CDR2 SMNVEV (reference sequence).